Below are 18 T cell receptor beta chains sequenced from a single sample in a study of radiation and T cells in renal cell carcinoma. Noted time point: blood 4 weeks post-SBRT, at nephrectomy. Treatment described: 15 Gy SBRT to primary tumor, nephrectomy 4 weeks later. Sequenced by immunoSEQ multiplex PCR; TCRdb stores in-frame clones only, minus some. Of 50,000 to 70,000 clones listed, 65% to 80% are singletons. Specimen: blood, collected from a patient whose treatment included radiotherapy and nephrectomy. Receptors were obtained from a man in his 60s with renal cell carcinoma.

This chain links TRBV5-6 with TRBJ1-2; D unclear. V was trimmed by 1 base and J by 5 bases, leaving 6 bases between them. Germline lookup yields CDR1 SGHDT and CDR2 YYEEEE. The CDR3 contains 12 residues. CDR3 region: CASSLRVYGYTF. CDR3 coding DNA: TGTGCCAGCAGCTTGAGAGTGTATGGCTACACCTTC.

The gene calls are TRBV11-3 and TRBJ2-2; 9 nucleotides align to TRBD2. J was trimmed by 7 bases and V by 6 bases; bases with no gene match: 9. The length of the CDR3 is 15 residues. CDR1 SGHNT and CDR2 YENEEA come from the germline V gene. This CDR3 reads CASSLAGGPDGELFF. The CDR3, as DNA: TGTGCCAGCAGTCTCGCGGGGGGGCCGGACGGGGAGCTGTTTTTT.

Concerning this clone: Additional DNA sequences in this sample encode the identical CDR3. This chain connects TRBV5-1 to TRBJ1-1; D is perhaps TRBD1 (5 bases). The CDR3 has 13 amino acids. The germline V gene encodes CDR1 SGHRS and CDR2 YFSETQ. V was clipped by 2 bases and J by 4 bases, with 9 bases between them. In DNA form, the CDR3 reads TGCGCCAGCAGCTTAAGGGGCGGCACTGAAGCTTTCTTT. It specifies CASSLRGGTEAFF.

The CDR3 DNA sequence: TGTGCCAGCAGTGTATTACAGGTGGAGGAGGGCTACACCTTC. This translates into CASSVLQVEEGYTF. The chain couples TRBV2 to TRBJ1-2; possibly TRBD1 for D (5 bases). The CDR3 is made up of 14 amino acids. Germline assignment: CDR1 SNHLY and CDR2 FYNNEI. The germline V and J ends were trimmed by 4 bases and 8 bases, with 17 bases remaining between them. The full variable domain, with the rest looked up from reference TRBV2 and TRBJ1-2, is EPEVTQTPSHQVTQMGQEVILRCVPISNHLYFYWYRQILGQKVEFLVSFYNNEISEKSEIFDDQFSVERPDGSNFTLKIRSTKLEDSAMYFCASSVLQVEEGYTFGSGTRLTVV.

This chain uses TRBV28 with TRBJ1-2; 9 bases align to TRBD1. The germline CDR1 and CDR2 sequences are MDHEN and SYDVKM. V was pared by 2 bases and J by 4 bases, with 5 bases of the junction left unmatched. This CDR3 spans 15 amino acids. For the CDR3, the DNA is TGTGCCAGCAGTTTACCCGGGACAGGGACCTATGGCTACACCTTC. Its protein product is CASSLPGTGTYGYTF.

The chain has TRBV5-4 and TRBJ2-2; 14 nucleotides match TRBD2. The V segment lost 0 bases and the J segment 4 bases; nucleotides outside the gene matches: 2. This CDR3 spans 17 amino acids. Germline V CDR1 and CDR2: SGHNT, YYREEE (reference sequence). This CDR3 reads CASSLGTSGRRTGELFF. CDR3 coding DNA: TGTGCCAGCAGCTTGGGGACTAGCGGGAGGCGCACCGGGGAGCTGTTTTTT.

V gene TRBV4-3 combines with J gene TRBJ1-2; D possibly corresponds to TRBD1 (6 bases). CDR3 length: 14 residues. V dropped 1 base and J dropped 4 bases, with 10 bases sitting between them. In germline, CDR1 is LGHNA, CDR2 YSLEER. In DNA, the CDR3 is TGCGCCAGCAGCCAAGCCCAGGGGACCTATGGCTACACCTTC. This encodes CASSQAQGTYGYTF.

This clone was picked up one time. The J gene is TRBJ2-5, the V gene TRBV28; TRBD2 agrees at 8 bases. Germline V gene data show CDR1 as MDHEN and CDR2 as SYDVKM. The CDR3 length is 15 residues. Unmatched junction bases numbered 7, after V lost 5 bases and J lost 2 bases. Here the CDR3 DNA reads TGTGCCAGCAGTCAGGGACTAGGAAGACAAGAGACCCAGTACTTC. Protein sequence: CASSQGLGRQETQYF.

V and J are TRBV5-6 and TRBJ1-5; D remains unclear. Trimming took 0 bases from V and 0 from J, leaving 7 bases between them. From germline, CDR1 is SGHDT and CDR2 YYEEEE. This CDR3 has 15 residues. This CDR3 is CASSLGLNSNQPQHF. Written as DNA, the CDR3 is TGTGCCAGCAGCTTGGGGCTGAATAGCAATCAGCCCCAGCATTTT.

This clone turned up a few times. The chain employs TRBV10-1 and TRBJ2-1, with TRBD1 identical over 10 bases. After removal of 0 bases from V and 6 bases from J, the junction contained 11 bases not matched to a gene. Per germline, CDR1 WNHNN and CDR2 SYGVQD (reference sequence). CDR3 length: 18 residues. The CDR3 protein is CASSESKRQGAVSNEQFF. In nucleotides, the CDR3 is TGCGCCAGCAGTGAGTCAAAGCGACAGGGGGCAGTTTCCAATGAGCAGTTCTTC.

CDR3 sequence: CASSPLTSGGPEETQYF. CDR3 coding DNA: TGCGCCAGCAGCCCGCTAACTAGCGGGGGTCCCGAAGAGACCCAGTACTTC. The chain employs TRBV5-1 and TRBJ2-5; TRBD2 matches at 11 bases. CDR1 SGHRS and CDR2 YFSETQ come from the germline V gene. The CDR3 consists of 17 residues. Trimming at V came to 4 bases and at J to 3 bases, leaving 11 bases not matched to a gene.

The V and J genes are TRBV14 and TRBJ1-2; D may be TRBD1 (5 bases). V lost 6 bases and J lost 4, with 12 bases in between. Germline CDR1 SGHDN, CDR2 FVKESK. This CDR3 is built from 13 residues. As DNA, the CDR3 is TGTGCCAGCAGTGATGGGGGGTTCTATGGCTACACCTTC. Translating it yields CASSDGGFYGYTF. The full variable domain, completed using reference TRBV14 and TRBJ1-2, is EAGVTQFPSHSVIEKGQTVTLRCDPISGHDNLYWYRRVMGKEIKFLLHFVKESKQDESGMPNNRFLAERTGGTYSTLKVQPAELEDSGVYFCASSDGGFYGYTFGSGTRLTVV.

By share of the sample, this clone is medium-sized. This sequence joins TRBV7-9 and TRBJ1-1; D not certain. The V end lost 3 bases, the J end lost 0 bases, and 11 bases lay between the germline ends. The CDR3 is made up of 15 amino acids. Germline CDR1 is SEHNR and CDR2 is FQNEAQ (reference sequence). The CDR3 here is CASSFYGLMNTEAFF. Written as DNA, the CDR3 is TGTGCCAGCAGCTTCTACGGGCTGATGAACACTGAAGCTTTCTTT.

This clone was seen a single time. The chain employs TRBV7-9 and TRBJ2-3, with D maybe TRBD2 (6 bases). The CDR3 has 16 amino acids. Deletions cut 5 bases from V and 3 bases from J, with 18 bases between. CDR1 is SEHNR, CDR2 FQNEAQ, per germline (reference sequence). CDR3 coding DNA: TGTGCCAGCAGCCCCCTGGGGGAGGATGTAACAGATACGCAGTATTTT. It translates to CASSPLGEDVTDTQYF.

The chain uses TRBV18 and TRBJ1-1; D uncertain. Germline CDR1 and CDR2: KGHSH and LQKENI. V gave up 3 bases and J gave up 2 bases, with 13 bases separating them. The CDR3 consists of 15 residues. CDR3: CASSPEVDLNTEAFF. The CDR3 DNA follows: TGTGCCAGCTCACCCGAAGTCGATCTTAACACTGAAGCTTTCTTT.

The chain joins TRBV6-5 to TRBJ1-2; the match to TRBD1 covers 10 bases. V gave up 5 bases and J gave up 7 bases; unmatched junction bases: 4. Germline values: CDR1 MNHEY, CDR2 SVGAGI. This CDR3 has 13 amino acids. In DNA, the CDR3 is TGTGCCAGCAGTAGACAGGGGGCGCGTGGCTACACCTTC. This gives the protein CASSRQGARGYTF.

This clone was seen a single time. This CDR3 is CASSLVRGTYNEQFF. CDR3 nucleotides: TGTGCCAGCAGCTTAGTTCGGGGGACCTACAATGAGCAGTTCTTC. The chain employs TRBV11-3 and TRBJ2-1; TRBD2 might be the D (6 bases). V dropped 1 base and J dropped 2 bases, with 9 bases sitting between them. The CDR3 spans 15 residues. The V gene's germline CDR1 is SGHNT and CDR2 YENEEA. Full variable domain (missing parts from reference TRBV11-3 and TRBJ2-1): EAGVVQSPRYKIIEKKQPVAFWCNPISGHNTLYWYLQNLGQGPELLIRYENEEAVDDSQLPKDRFSAERLKGVDSTLKIQPAELGDSAVYLCASSLVRGTYNEQFFGPGTRLTVL.

The rearrangement joins TRBV5-5 to TRBJ1-2; D gene ambiguous. Germline values: CDR1 SGHKS, CDR2 YYEKEE (reference sequence). V was trimmed by 4 bases and J by 4 bases, leaving 8 bases between them. The CDR3 is 12 amino acids. The CDR3, as DNA: TGTGCCAGCAGCCCACAGAGCTATGGCTACACCTTC. Amino acid sequence: CASSPQSYGYTF.